These 8 T cell receptor beta chains originate from one sample sequenced in a study of cytomegalovirus exposure and HLA in healthy donors. The PCR contained 60 Vbeta and 13 Jbeta primers. The assay was immunoSEQ multiplex PCR, and TCRdb's table has in-frame clones only and misses some. The sample has about 160,000 clones, about four fifths seen once; the top ten hold about 4.8%. Sequencing used PBMCs. These receptor sequences come from a man aged 25-45 years in good health and CMV-seronegative.

The chain links TRBV28 to TRBJ1-2; D gene uncertain. From germline, CDR1 is MDHEN and CDR2 SYDVKM. V gave up 6 bases and J gave up 4 bases, with 9 bases separating them. This CDR3 is built from 12 residues. CDR3 DNA: TGTGCCAGCAGCGATGACACCTATGGCTACACCTTC. It translates to CASSDDTYGYTF.

The chain links TRBV28 to TRBJ2-7; 8 bases line up with TRBD2. The germline CDR1 and CDR2 sequences are MDHEN and SYDVKM. Trimming took 7 bases from V and 4 from J; bases not matched to a gene: 3. This CDR3 is 12 amino acids long. DNA for the CDR3: TGTGCCAGCATCGGGGGGGGGTACGAGCAGTACTTC. This codes for CASIGGGYEQYF.

In its sample, this clone was seen once. The rearrangement joins TRBV19 to TRBJ2-1; no definite D call. V lost 3 bases and J 5 bases, leaving 5 bases between the germline ends. Germline-derived CDR1 and CDR2 are LNHDA and SQIVND (reference sequence). The CDR3 runs to 12 residues. DNA for the CDR3: TGTGCCAGTAGTATTCGGGACAATGAGCAGTTCTTC. It yields the protein CASSIRDNEQFF.

The gene calls are TRBV7-3 and TRBJ1-2; D is ambiguous. The CDR3 extends over 13 amino acids. Trimming shortened V by 6 bases and J by 6 bases, and 14 bases separated the two germline ends. CDR1 is SGHTA, CDR2 FQGTGA, per germline. CDR3 residues: CASSHPRVHGYTF. The CDR3 DNA reads as TGTGCCAGCAGTCACCCCCGGGTCCATGGCTACACCTTC.

This chain uses TRBV19 with TRBJ2-1; D possibly corresponds to TRBD1 (6 bases). V lost 9 bases and J lost 5, with 8 bases in between. Germline CDR1 and CDR2: LNHDA and SQIVND (reference sequence). This CDR3 has 11 residues. For the CDR3, the DNA is TGTGCCAGCGAGGGGGACAATGAGCAGTTCTTC. The encoded protein is CASEGDNEQFF.

The CDR3: CASSLDGNYGYTF. The CDR3 DNA follows: TGCGCCAGCAGCTTGGACGGTAACTATGGCTACACCTTC. The rearrangement joins TRBV5-1 to TRBJ1-2, with no clear D. The germline V and J ends were trimmed by 0 bases and 1 base, with 4 bases remaining between them. Germline V lookup: CDR1 SGHRS, CDR2 YFSETQ. The CDR3 is 13 amino acids.

This sequence joins TRBV19 and TRBJ2-5, with 11 positions matching TRBD2. The CDR3 sequence is 15 residues long. With V trimmed by 6 bases and J by 2 bases, 5 bases remained unmatched. Germline V gives CDR1 LNHDA, CDR2 SQIVND (reference sequence). The CDR3 sequence is CASSPGTSGQETQYF. CDR3 nucleotides: TGTGCCAGTAGCCCCGGGACTAGCGGACAAGAGACCCAGTACTTC.

The J gene is TRBJ1-1, the V gene TRBV11-2; a weak D match, TRBD1 (6 bases). V lost 2 bases and J 7 bases, leaving 11 bases between the germline ends. The CDR3 length is 13 residues. Germline V gene sequence: CDR1 SGHAT, CDR2 FQNNGV. DNA for the CDR3: TGTGCCAGCAGCTTATATGCCAGGGGTGAAGCTTTCTTT. Its translation is CASSLYARGEAFF.